These 6 T cell receptor beta chains were all obtained from the same sample, sequenced in a study of CD8+CD57+ T cells in acquired aplastic anemia. The patients chosen for sequencing had shown expansion of CD8+CD57+ cells (detected by flow cytometry). It was genomic DNA that served as the template for profiling TCR beta VDJ and CDR3. TCRdb re-derived calls from the reads in MiXCR, one entry per CDR3 protein. This table holds approximately 300,000 distinct CDR3 sequences, 45% to 65% found once. The source material was sorted CD4+, CD8+, or CD8+CD57+ T cells (not recorded which) from PBMCs. These receptors were collected from a human donor with aplastic anemia.

Worth noting for this clonotype: The CDR3 ends on some other residue instead of the conserved phenylalanine or tryptophan, so this is likely a read error. The limits of the CDR3 on the DNA are not certain, so only TCRdb's listed CDR3 is given. The genes are TRBV5-1 and TRBJ1-1. Germline CDR1 and CDR2: SGHRS and YFSETQ. The CDR3 is made up of 10 amino acids, end residues included. CDR3: CASSLERLAG.

V gene TRBV24-1 combines with J gene TRBJ1-5; D remains ambiguous. The CDR3 totals 14 residues. Trimming took off 4 bases at V and 0 bases at J, with 6 bases between the two ends. From germline, CDR1 is KGHDR and CDR2 SFDVKD. This chain's CDR3 is CATSEKRSNQPQHF. The CDR3 DNA reads as TGTGCCACCAGTGAAAAACGTAGCAATCAGCCCCAGCATTTT.

The chain employs TRBV7-2 and TRBJ2-7; D gene unclear. From germline, CDR1 is SGHTA and CDR2 FQGNSA. V lost 5 bases to trimming and J lost 0 bases, with 14 bases between them. CDR3 length: 15 residues. The CDR3 DNA reads as TGTGCCAGCAGCCCGTGGACGCGCAGCTCCTACGAGCAGTACTTC. Its protein is CASSPWTRSSYEQYF.

This clonotype was seen ten or more times. This chain uses TRBV10-2 with TRBJ2-3, with TRBD2 identical over 8 bases. Germline assignment: CDR1 WSHSY and CDR2 SAAADI. V shed 0 bases and J 4 bases; nucleotides not matched to a gene: 12. The CDR3 is 18 amino acids. CDR3 protein: CASSESVLAGIQADTQYF. CDR3 coding DNA: TGCGCCAGCAGTGAGTCTGTCCTAGCGGGTATACAGGCAGATACGCAGTATTTT.

This clonotype showed up just once. This chain joins TRBV7-9 and TRBJ2-7; D is perhaps TRBD1 (5 bases). The V end lost 4 bases, the J end lost 2 bases, and 21 bases lay between the germline ends. CDR1 SEHNR and CDR2 FQNEAQ come from the germline V gene (reference sequence). The CDR3 is 17 residues long. CDR3 region: CASSSIRREVGPYEQYF. The CDR3 bases are TGTGCCAGCAGCTCCATTCGCAGGGAAGTAGGGCCCTACGAGCAGTACTTC.

V gene TRBV10-3 combines with J gene TRBJ2-7, with D uncertain. The V end was cut by 2 bases, the J end by 0 bases, with 14 bases between. The CDR3 consists of 16 residues. In germline, CDR1 is ENHRY, CDR2 SYGVKD. The CDR3 DNA follows: TGTGCCATCAGTGAGAAGAGCGCGGTGAGCTCCTACGAGCAGTACTTC. It is translated as CAISEKSAVSSYEQYF.